The 14 T cell receptor beta chains listed next were all sequenced from one sample in a study of blood T cell repertoires in COVID-19. TCRdb keeps only in-frame clones here, not all; method: immunoSEQ multiplex PCR. The sample includes over 250,000 clones, 70% to 90% of them seen just once. Material: peripheral blood. Receptor source: a woman aged 70-85 years with acute or convalescent COVID-19.

The rearrangement uses TRBV9 and TRBJ2-6; D possibly corresponds to TRBD2 (6 bases). The V gene lost 2 bases and the J gene lost 2 bases, with 20 bases spanning the gap. The germline CDR1 and CDR2 sequences are SGDLS and YYNGEE. This CDR3 region has 19 residues. CDR3 sequence (DNA): TGTGCCAGCAGCGTCCGTTGGAGGGGCAAGGGTACTGGGGCCAACGTCCTGACTTTC. Its translation is CASSVRWRGKGTGANVLTF.

This chain's CDR3 is CASSWGDRLNYGYTF. Here the CDR3 DNA reads TGTGCCAGTAGTTGGGGGGACAGACTAAACTATGGCTACACCTTC. The genes are TRBV19 and TRBJ1-2; 7 bases match TRBD1. The ends lost 5 bases at V and 2 bases at J; junction bases unmatched: 8. The CDR3 loop spans 15 amino acids. In germline, CDR1 is LNHDA, CDR2 SQIVND (reference sequence).

The rearrangement joins TRBV10-2 to TRBJ1-3, with D possibly TRBD1 on 5 matching bases. The CDR3 spans 15 residues. Germline lookup yields CDR1 WSHSY and CDR2 SAAADI. Trimming cost V 3 bases and J 2 bases, with 11 bases left between them. CDR3 nucleotide sequence: TGCGCCAGCAGTGATGAGGGGAGGGCTGGAAACACCATATATTTT. Its protein is CASSDEGRAGNTIYF.

V gene TRBV5-6 combines with J gene TRBJ2-3, with 7 nucleotides matching TRBD2. V was clipped by 4 bases and J by 3 bases; unmatched bases: 11. From germline, CDR1 is SGHDT and CDR2 YYEEEE. This CDR3 region has 16 residues. CDR3 protein: CASSPLEIAGTDTQYF. CDR3 DNA sequence: TGTGCCAGCAGCCCCCTTGAAATAGCGGGTACAGATACGCAGTATTTT.

The genes are TRBV5-1 and TRBJ2-2, with 10 bases fitting TRBD2. Germline CDR1 and CDR2: SGHRS and YFSETQ. V gave up 5 bases and J gave up 4 bases; unmatched junction bases: 8. The CDR3 totals 16 residues. This CDR3 is CASRLIRTSGTGELFF. The CDR3 DNA reads TGCGCCAGCAGGTTAATTCGGACTAGCGGCACCGGGGAGCTGTTTTTT.

The genes are TRBV5-6 and TRBJ1-1; no clear D. The CDR3 covers 14 residues. Germline CDR1 and CDR2: SGHDT and YYEEEE. With 1 base removed from V and 3 bases from J, the gap between germline ends came to 10 bases. This chain's CDR3 is CASSLSFGDTEAFF. The CDR3, as DNA: TGTGCCAGCAGCTTGAGTTTCGGAGACACTGAAGCTTTCTTT. The full variable domain, with the rest looked up from reference TRBV5-6 and TRBJ1-1, is DAGVTQSPTHLIKTRGQQVTLRCSPKSGHDTVSWYQQALGQGPQFIFQYYEEEERQRGNFPDRFSGHQFPNYSSELNVNALLLGDSALYLCASSLSFGDTEAFFGQGTRLTVV.

The genes are TRBV10-3 and TRBJ1-5; perhaps TRBD1 as D (6 bases). This CDR3 is 13 amino acids long. Looked up from germline, CDR1 is ENHRY and CDR2 is SYGVKD. V was trimmed by 10 bases and J by 6 bases, leaving 16 bases between them. CDR3 amino acids: CASGGRLTQPQHF. The CDR3 region has the DNA TGTGCCAGCGGGGGCAGACTAACTCAGCCCCAGCATTTT.

The chain recombines TRBV5-5 with TRBJ2-5; D is unresolved. V was clipped by 3 bases and J by 4 bases, with 16 bases between them. This CDR3 is built from 15 residues. The V gene's germline CDR1 is SGHKS and CDR2 YYEKEE (reference sequence). CDR3 residues: CASSYNPIPGETQYF. CDR3 DNA sequence: TGTGCCAGCAGCTATAACCCCATTCCCGGAGAGACCCAGTACTTC. The variable domain in full, completed from reference TRBV5-5 and TRBJ2-5, reads DAGVTQSPTHLIKTRGQQVTLRCSPISGHKSVSWYQQVLGQGPQFIFQYYEKEERGRGNFPDRFSARQFPNYSSELNVNALLLGDSALYLCASSYNPIPGETQYFGPGTRLLVL.

The chain recombines TRBV6-2 or TRBV6-3 with TRBJ1-4; D not certain. Looked up from germline, CDR1 is MNHEY and CDR2 is SVGEGT. This CDR3 comprises 12 residues. Trimming shortened V by 2 bases and J by 6 bases, and 4 bases separated the two germline ends. Written as DNA, the CDR3 is TGTGCCAGCAGTTACCCGGATGAAAAACTGTTTTTT. Amino acids: CASSYPDEKLFF.

This chain uses TRBV6-6 with TRBJ1-6, with TRBD1 identical over 7 bases. The CDR3 is made up of 22 amino acids. Germline values: CDR1 MNHNY, CDR2 SVGAGI (reference sequence). The J segment lost 0 bases and the V segment lost 7 bases, leaving 24 bases of the junction unmatched. CDR3 protein: CASTRTGGYRSATYSYNSPLHF. CDR3 sequence (DNA): TGTGCCAGCACTCGGACAGGCGGGTATCGGTCGGCAACTTACTCCTATAATTCACCCCTCCACTTT.

The J gene is TRBJ2-1, the V gene TRBV6-5; tentatively, D is TRBD2 (7 bases). With 9 bases removed from V and 4 bases from J, the gap between germline ends came to 13 bases. The CDR3 runs 13 residues. Germline values: CDR1 MNHEY, CDR2 SVGAGI. The CDR3 DNA reads TGTGCCAGTAGGGGGGGGGCTTACAATGAGCAGTTCTTC. Its translation: CASRGGAYNEQFF.

The chain links TRBV3-1 (or the pseudogene TRBV3-2) to TRBJ2-7; 7 bases line up with TRBD2. Germline CDR1 and CDR2: LGHDT and YNNKEL (reference sequence). This CDR3 spans 12 amino acids. The V and J ends lost 4 bases and 3 bases, in that order; junction bases with no gene match: 0. The CDR3 DNA sequence: TGTGCCAGCAGCCGGGAGGGCTACGAGCAGTACTTC. It yields the protein CASSREGYEQYF.

This chain connects TRBV2 to TRBJ2-1; 10 bases agree with TRBD2. Germline V gene lookup returns CDR1 SNHLY and CDR2 FYNNEI. V was pared by 7 bases and J by 10 bases, with 13 bases of the junction left unmatched. The CDR3 sequence is 15 residues long. The CDR3, as DNA: TGTGCCAGCAAAAGCTCTAGCGGGGGCCCCGGGGAGCAGTTCTTC. Encoded protein: CASKSSSGGPGEQFF. The full variable domain, in which reference TRBV2 and TRBJ2-1 provide the parts outside the CDR3, is EPEVTQTPSHQVTQMGQEVILRCVPISNHLYFYWYRQILGQKVEFLVSFYNNEISEKSEIFDDQFSVERPDGSNFTLKIRSTKLEDSAMYFCASKSSSGGPGEQFFGPGTRLTVL.

The chain carries TRBV4-1 and TRBJ1-2; 9 bases agree with TRBD1. After removal of 1 base from V and 8 bases from J, the junction contained 11 bases not matched to a gene. This CDR3 is 16 amino acids long. Germline V gene data show CDR1 as MGHRA and CDR2 as YSYEKL. In nucleotides, the CDR3 is TGCGCCAGCAGCCAAGGAGTACAGGGGGCGGTTTACGGCTACACCTTC. Protein sequence: CASSQGVQGAVYGYTF.